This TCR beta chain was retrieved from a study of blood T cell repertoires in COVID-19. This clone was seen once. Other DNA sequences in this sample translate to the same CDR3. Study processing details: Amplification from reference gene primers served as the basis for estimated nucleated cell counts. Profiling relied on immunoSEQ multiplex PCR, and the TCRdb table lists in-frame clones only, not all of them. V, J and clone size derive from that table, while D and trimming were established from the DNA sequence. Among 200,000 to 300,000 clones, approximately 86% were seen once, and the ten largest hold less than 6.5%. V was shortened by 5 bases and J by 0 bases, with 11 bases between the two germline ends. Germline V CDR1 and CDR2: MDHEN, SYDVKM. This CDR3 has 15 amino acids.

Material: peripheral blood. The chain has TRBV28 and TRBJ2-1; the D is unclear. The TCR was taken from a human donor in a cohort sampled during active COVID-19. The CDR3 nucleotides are TGTGCCAGCAGTCTGACACCGAGCTCCTACAATGAGCAGTTCTTC. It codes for CASSLTPSSYNEQFF.